In this sample, the clone carrying this T cell receptor beta chain turned up a few times. Its target is unknown. The CDR3 totals 15 residues. V shed 4 bases, J shed 2 bases, and the junction held 7 bases outside the gene matches. The V gene's germline CDR1 is SGHRS and CDR2 YFSETQ. The sample belongs to a study of T-cell reconstitution after alpha-beta-depleted transplantation in children. A TCRbeta library incorporating unique molecular identifiers was prepared. TCRdb used MiXCR to reprocess the PCR reads, holding one entry per CDR3 protein. The repertoire holds 75,000 to 80,000 distinct CDR3 sequences, with around 18% as singletons. Study-wide findings and caveats: Hyperexpanded clones declined; after one year, newly produced T cells mostly supplied diversity. Surviving recipient T cells and thymic progenitors underlay high day-60 TCRbeta diversity in some patients. In patients about two months after transplant, alpha-beta T cells reportedly arose from several hundred expanded graft clones.

This receptor was identified in a male patient between 2 and 10 years old who had a stem cell transplant for acute lymphoblastic leukemia, so the T cells may come from the graft donor. The chain links TRBV5-1 to TRBJ2-7; 9 nucleotides match TRBD2. Sample: PBMCs, mostly from graft donor cells, taken 360 days after TCRalphabeta/CD19-depleted stem cell transplant. The CDR3 loop is CASSDGLALTYEQYF. The CDR3, as DNA: TGCGCCAGCAGCGATGGACTAGCGCTAACCTACGAGCAGTACTTC.